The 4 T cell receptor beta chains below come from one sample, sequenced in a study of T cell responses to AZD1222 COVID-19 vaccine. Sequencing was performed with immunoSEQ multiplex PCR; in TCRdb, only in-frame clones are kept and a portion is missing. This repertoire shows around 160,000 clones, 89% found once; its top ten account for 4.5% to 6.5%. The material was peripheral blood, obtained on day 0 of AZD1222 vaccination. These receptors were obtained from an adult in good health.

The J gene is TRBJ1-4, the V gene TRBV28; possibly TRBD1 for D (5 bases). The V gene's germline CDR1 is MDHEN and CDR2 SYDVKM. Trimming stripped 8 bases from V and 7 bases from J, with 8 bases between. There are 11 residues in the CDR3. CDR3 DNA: TGTGCCAGCGGGGGGGGTGAAAAACTGTTTTTT. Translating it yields CASGGGEKLFF.

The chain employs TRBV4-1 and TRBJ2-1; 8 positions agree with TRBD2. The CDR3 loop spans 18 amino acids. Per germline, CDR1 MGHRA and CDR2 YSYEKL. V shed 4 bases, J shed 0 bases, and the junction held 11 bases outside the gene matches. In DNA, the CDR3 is TGCGCCAGCAGCCCGATCGGGACTAGGCGAAGCTCCTACAATGAGCAGTTCTTC. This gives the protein CASSPIGTRRSSYNEQFF.

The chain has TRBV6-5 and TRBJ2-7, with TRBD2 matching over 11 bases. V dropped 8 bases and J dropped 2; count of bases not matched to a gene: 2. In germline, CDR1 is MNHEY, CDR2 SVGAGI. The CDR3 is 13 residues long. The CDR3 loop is CASGLAGPYEQYF. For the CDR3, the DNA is TGTGCCAGCGGACTAGCGGGTCCCTACGAGCAGTACTTC.

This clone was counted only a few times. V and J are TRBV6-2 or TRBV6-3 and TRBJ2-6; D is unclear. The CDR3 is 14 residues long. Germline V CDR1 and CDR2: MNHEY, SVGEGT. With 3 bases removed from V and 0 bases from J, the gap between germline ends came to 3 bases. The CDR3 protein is CASSYTSGANVLTF. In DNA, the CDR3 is TGTGCCAGCAGTTATACCTCTGGGGCCAACGTCCTGACTTTC.